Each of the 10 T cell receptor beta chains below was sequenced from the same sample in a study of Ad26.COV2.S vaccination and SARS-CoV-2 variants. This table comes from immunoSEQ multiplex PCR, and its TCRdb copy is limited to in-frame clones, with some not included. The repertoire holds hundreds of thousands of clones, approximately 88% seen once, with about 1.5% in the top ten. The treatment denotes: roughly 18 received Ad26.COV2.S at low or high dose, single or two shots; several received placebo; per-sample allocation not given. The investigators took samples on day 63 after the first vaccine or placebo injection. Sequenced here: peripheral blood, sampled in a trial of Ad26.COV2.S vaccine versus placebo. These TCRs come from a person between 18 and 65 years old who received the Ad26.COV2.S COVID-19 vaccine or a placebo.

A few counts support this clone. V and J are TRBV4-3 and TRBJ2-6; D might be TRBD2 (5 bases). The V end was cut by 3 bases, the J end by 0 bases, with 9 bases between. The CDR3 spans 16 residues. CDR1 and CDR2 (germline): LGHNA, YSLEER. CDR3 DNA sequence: TGCGCCAGCAGCCAGGGAGCAGGCTCTGGGGCCAACGTCCTGACTTTC. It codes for CASSQGAGSGANVLTF.

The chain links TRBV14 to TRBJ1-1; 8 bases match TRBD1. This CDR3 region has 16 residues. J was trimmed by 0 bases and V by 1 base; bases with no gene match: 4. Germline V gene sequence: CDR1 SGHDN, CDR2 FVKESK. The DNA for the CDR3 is TGTGCCAGCAGCCAAGTGGGGACAGGTATGAACACTGAAGCTTTCTTT. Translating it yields CASSQVGTGMNTEAFF.

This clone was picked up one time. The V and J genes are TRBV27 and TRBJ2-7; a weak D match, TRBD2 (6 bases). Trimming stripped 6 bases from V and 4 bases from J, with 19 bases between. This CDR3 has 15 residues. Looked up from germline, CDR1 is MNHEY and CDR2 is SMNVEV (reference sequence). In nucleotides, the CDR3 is TGTGCCAGCAGCTCAGTTGCTAGAGGAGGGTACGAGCAGTACTTC. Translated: CASSSVARGGYEQYF.

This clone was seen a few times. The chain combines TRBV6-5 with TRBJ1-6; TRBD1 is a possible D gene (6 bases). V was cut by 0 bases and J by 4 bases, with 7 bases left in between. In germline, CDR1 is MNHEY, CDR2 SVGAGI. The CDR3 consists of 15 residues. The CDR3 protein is CASSYSDSYNSPLHF. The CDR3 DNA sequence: TGTGCCAGCAGTTACTCGGACAGTTATAATTCACCCCTCCACTTT.

CDR3: CASSLFSETGELFF. The CDR3 coding sequence is TGTGCCAGCAGTCTATTTAGCGAGACCGGGGAGCTGTTTTTT. J is TRBJ2-2 and V is TRBV25-1; possible D gene TRBD2, 5 bases. V lost 5 bases and J 5 bases, leaving 12 bases between the germline ends. From germline, CDR1 is MGHDK and CDR2 SYGVNS. This CDR3 comprises 14 residues.

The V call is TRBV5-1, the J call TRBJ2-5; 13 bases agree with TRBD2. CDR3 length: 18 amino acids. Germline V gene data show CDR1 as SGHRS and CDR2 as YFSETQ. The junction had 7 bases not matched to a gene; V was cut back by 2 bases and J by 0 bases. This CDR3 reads CASSFGTSGALYQETQYF. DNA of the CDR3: TGCGCCAGCAGCTTCGGGACTAGCGGGGCCTTGTACCAAGAGACCCAGTACTTC.

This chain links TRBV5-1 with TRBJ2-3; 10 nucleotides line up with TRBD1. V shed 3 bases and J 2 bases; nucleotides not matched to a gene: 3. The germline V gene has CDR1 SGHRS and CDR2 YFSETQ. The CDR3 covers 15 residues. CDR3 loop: CASSSGQGVTDTQYF. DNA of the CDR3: TGCGCCAGCAGCTCCGGACAGGGGGTCACAGATACGCAGTATTTT.

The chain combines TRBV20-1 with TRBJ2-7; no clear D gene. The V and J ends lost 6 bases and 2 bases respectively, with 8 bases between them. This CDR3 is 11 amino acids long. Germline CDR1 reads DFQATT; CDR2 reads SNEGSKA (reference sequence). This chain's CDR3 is CSAPRAYEQYF. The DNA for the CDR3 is TGCAGTGCCCCTAGGGCCTACGAGCAGTACTTC.

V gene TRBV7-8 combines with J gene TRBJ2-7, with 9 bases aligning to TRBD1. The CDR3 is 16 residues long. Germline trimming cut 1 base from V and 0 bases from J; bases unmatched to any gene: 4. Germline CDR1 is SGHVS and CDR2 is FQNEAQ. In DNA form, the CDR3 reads TGTGCCAGCAGCTTAGACGGGACAGGGACCTCCTACGAGCAGTACTTC. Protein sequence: CASSLDGTGTSYEQYF. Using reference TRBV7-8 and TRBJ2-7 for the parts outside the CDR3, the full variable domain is GAGVSQSPRYKVAKRGQDVALRCDPISGHVSLFWYQQALGQGPEFLTYFQNEAQLDKSGLPSDRFFAERPEGSVSTLKIQRTQQEDSAVYLCASSLDGTGTSYEQYFGPGTRLTVT.

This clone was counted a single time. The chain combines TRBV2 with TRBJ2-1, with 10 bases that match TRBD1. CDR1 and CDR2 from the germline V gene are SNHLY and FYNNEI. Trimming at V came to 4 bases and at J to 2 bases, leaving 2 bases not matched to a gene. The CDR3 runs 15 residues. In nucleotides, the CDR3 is TGTGCCAGCAGTGTGGACAGGGGGGCCTACAATGAGCAGTTCTTC. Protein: CASSVDRGAYNEQFF.